This section outlines one TCR beta chain sequence together with its context. Its antigen remains unidentified. This sample is part of a study of cytomegalovirus exposure and HLA in healthy donors. Overall study findings and caveats: In vitro work confirmed that a few CMV-associated chains recognize CMV antigens. Reports credit the classifier with highly specific, highly sensitive diagnosis of cytomegalovirus status. Most sequenced TCRs were rare (though some public TCRs occurred in many donors).

Separate from the roughly 730-subject first cohort, the roughly 120-subject validation cohort was the one that the donors belonged to. Deletions cut 2 bases from V and 10 bases from J, with 11 bases between. The CDR3 extends over 13 amino acids. Germline V gene lookup returns CDR1 SGHDN and CDR2 FVKESK. The repertoire was sequenced with immunoSEQ multiplex PCR; TCRdb's copy has only in-frame clones and lacks some. The data contain 120,000 to 150,000 clones, 84% of them singletons. The receptor's source is a young woman in good health and CMV-seronegative. Sample: PBMCs. This chain connects TRBV14 to TRBJ1-4, with D maybe TRBD1 (6 bases). The CDR3 DNA is TGTGCCAGCAGCCAAATCTTACAGGGAAAACTGTTTTTT. The encoded protein is CASSQILQGKLFF.